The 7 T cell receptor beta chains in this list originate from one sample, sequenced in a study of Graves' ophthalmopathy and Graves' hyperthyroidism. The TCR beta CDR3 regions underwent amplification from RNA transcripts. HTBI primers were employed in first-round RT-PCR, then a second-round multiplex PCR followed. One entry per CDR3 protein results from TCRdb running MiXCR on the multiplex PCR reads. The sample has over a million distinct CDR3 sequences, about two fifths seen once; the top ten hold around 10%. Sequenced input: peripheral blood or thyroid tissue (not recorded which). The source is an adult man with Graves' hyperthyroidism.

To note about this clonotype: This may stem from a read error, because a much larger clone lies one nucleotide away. CDR3 in DNA: TGCGCCAGCAGCCAAGGTCTCGGACAGGGATTCCATGGCTACACCTTC. As protein: CASSQGLGQGFHGYTF. The V gene is TRBV4-3, the J gene TRBJ1-2, with 8 bases matching TRBD1. After removal of 1 base from V and 6 bases from J, the junction contained 10 bases not matched to a gene. The CDR3 covers 16 residues. Looked up from germline, CDR1 is LGHNA and CDR2 is YSLEER.

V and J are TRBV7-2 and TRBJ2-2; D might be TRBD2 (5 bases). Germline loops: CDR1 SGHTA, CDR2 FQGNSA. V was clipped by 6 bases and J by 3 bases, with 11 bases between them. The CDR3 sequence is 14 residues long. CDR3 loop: CASSHTRDTGELFF. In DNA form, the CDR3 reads TGTGCCAGCAGTCATACTAGGGACACCGGGGAGCTGTTTTTT.

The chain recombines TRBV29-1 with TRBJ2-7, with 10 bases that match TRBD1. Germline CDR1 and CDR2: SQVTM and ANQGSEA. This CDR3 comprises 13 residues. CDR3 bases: TGCAGTTTAGGCGGGACAGGGGTTCACGAGCAGTACTTC. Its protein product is CSLGGTGVHEQYF.

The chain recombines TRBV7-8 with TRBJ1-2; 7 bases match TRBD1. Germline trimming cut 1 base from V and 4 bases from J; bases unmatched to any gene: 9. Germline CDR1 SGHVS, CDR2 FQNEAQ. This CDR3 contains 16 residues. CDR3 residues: CASSLGVRGTSYGYTF. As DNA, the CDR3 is TGTGCCAGCAGCTTAGGAGTCAGGGGGACCTCCTATGGCTACACCTTC.

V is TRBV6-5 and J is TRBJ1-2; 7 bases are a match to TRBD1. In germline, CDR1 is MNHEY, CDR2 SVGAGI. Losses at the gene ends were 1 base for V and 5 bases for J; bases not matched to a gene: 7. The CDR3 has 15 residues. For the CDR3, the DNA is TGTGCCAGCAGTTACTTGCCAGGGGGTGCTTATGGCTACACCTTC. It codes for CASSYLPGGAYGYTF.

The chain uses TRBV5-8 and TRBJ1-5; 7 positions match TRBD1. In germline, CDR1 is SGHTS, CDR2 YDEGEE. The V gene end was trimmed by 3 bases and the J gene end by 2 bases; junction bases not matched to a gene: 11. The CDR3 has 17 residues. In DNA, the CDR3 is TGTGCCAGCAGCTCCTGGGCAGGGGGGGTTGGCAATCAGCCCCAGCATTTT. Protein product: CASSSWAGGVGNQPQHF.

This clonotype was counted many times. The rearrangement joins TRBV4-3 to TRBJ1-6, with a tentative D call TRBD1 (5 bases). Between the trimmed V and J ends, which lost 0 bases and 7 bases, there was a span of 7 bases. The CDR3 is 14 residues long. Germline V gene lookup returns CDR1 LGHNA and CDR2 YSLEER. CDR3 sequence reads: CASSQDYRNSPLHF. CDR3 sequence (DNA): TGCGCCAGCAGCCAAGACTACAGGAATTCACCCCTCCACTTT.